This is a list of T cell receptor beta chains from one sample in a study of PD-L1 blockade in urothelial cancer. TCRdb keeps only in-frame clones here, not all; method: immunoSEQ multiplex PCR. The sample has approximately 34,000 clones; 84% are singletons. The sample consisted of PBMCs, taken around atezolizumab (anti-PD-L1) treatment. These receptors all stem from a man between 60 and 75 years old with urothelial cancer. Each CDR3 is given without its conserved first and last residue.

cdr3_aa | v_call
ASSLAQGKTNYGYT | TRBV7-8
AWGTGKADTQY | TRBV30
ASSRSGQPTQNSPLH | TRBV19
ASSQDASTWTVQYNEQF | TRBV4-1
ASRSRGGRTDTQY | TRBV2
ATTPGLYTDTQY | TRBV5-4
ASSETSGSPEQY | TRBV6-5
ASSEWDRRSSYNSPLH | TRBV6-1
ASGPPGTGSWLGEKLF | TRBV25-1
ASSSRGRTGTGTDTQY | TRBV11-2
ASSQEETYTALNEQF | TRBV4-1
ASNPGGGEETQY | TRBV19
ASSFGTSGIYEQY | TRBV4-2
ASSLSGPNTEAF | TRBV5-1
ASSPPRGRGYEQY | TRBV18
ASSLGGQGISGNTIY | TRBV7-2
ASSRGLPSSGNTIY | TRBV7-2
ASSLREGFTYEQY | TRBV5-1
ASSSGSGEQF | TRBV5-4
SASPAGVQY | TRBV20-1
ASSLRGTSFYTGELF | TRBV27
ASSRAATSGGSSYNEQF | TRBV19
ASTSNMNTEAF | TRBV6-1
ASSAGGSSGYT | TRBV6-1
ASSYSGNTGELF | TRBV6-5
ASKLGTGTTQQY | TRBV5-1
ASSPGTSSETQY | TRBV7-2
ASRPPGSTYGYT | TRBV18
ASSHEYTANSPLH | TRBV4-1
ASSVSSGGVNNEQF | TRBV9
ASSPRQALETQY | TRBV7-8
ASSPRTSGNNEQF | TRBV4-1
ASSESRGQGGYGYT | TRBV6-1
ASMDRLAGAYPGQETQY | TRBV30
ASSSGDSTDTQY | TRBV5-1
ASSSYGLAGGKETQY | TRBV5-6
ASSVTTGTGMGDSGANVLT | TRBV9
ASSLELRSVETQY | TRBV5-1
ASSAGVYNSPLH | TRBV19
ATSGGPNQPQH | TRBV19
ASSGRGRIAGIQETQY | TRBV6-1
ASRAGLAGGRGTGELF | TRBV2
ASSQRRGGVYNEQF | TRBV4-3